Following are 20 T cell receptor beta chains from one sample sequenced in a study of T cell changes during pregnancy in multiple sclerosis (dated by TCRdb to the late 2010s). The library was built by means of the immunoSEQ multiplex PCR assay. TCRdb mirrors the immuneACCESS table, restricted to in-frame sequences. Some clones are absent from its copies; in checked studies, under half trace to an unresolved V gene, and the reason for the others is unknown. Counted in this sample were about 56,000 clones; 85% to 95% of them appeared once. 0.5% of the sample goes to the ten largest clones. The sample here was CD4+ T cells from peripheral blood mononuclear cells, taken in the third trimester of pregnancy. The receptor source for this set is a female donor with multiple sclerosis, enrolled in a pregnancy study.

The chain links TRBV11-3 to TRBJ2-3; D is perhaps TRBD2 (5 bases). V gave up 1 base and J gave up 2 bases, with 13 bases separating them. Germline V CDR1 and CDR2: SGHNT, YENEEA. This CDR3 has 16 amino acids. The CDR3: CASSLGRGLTTDTQYF. The CDR3 coding sequence is TGTGCCAGCAGCTTAGGACGTGGACTCACCACAGATACGCAGTATTTT.

This rearrangement joins TRBV20-1 to TRBJ2-6; D remains ambiguous. V lost 4 bases and J lost 6, with 4 bases in between. This CDR3 has 11 amino acids. Germline V gene lookup returns CDR1 DFQATT and CDR2 SNEGSKA (reference sequence). CDR3 in DNA: TGCAGTGCTAACTTGGCCAACGTCCTGACTTTC. Translating it yields CSANLANVLTF.

The V call is TRBV2, the J call TRBJ2-1; weak D call: TRBD2 (5 bases). The CDR3 length is 12 residues. CDR1 SNHLY and CDR2 FYNNEI come from the germline V gene. V was pared by 6 bases and J by 8 bases, with 11 bases between. The CDR3 loop reads CASRPAGDEQFF. CDR3 sequence (DNA): TGTGCCAGCAGACCCGCCGGGGATGAGCAGTTCTTC.

The chain couples TRBV7-9 to TRBJ1-1; D is undetermined. The CDR3 consists of 11 residues. Germline CDR1 is SEHNR and CDR2 is FQNEAQ (reference sequence). The germline V and J ends were trimmed by 6 bases and 1 base, with 3 bases remaining between them. For the CDR3, the DNA is TGTGCCAGCAGTCAGAACACTGAAGCTTTCTTT. Translated: CASSQNTEAFF.

This chain uses TRBV19 with TRBJ2-5; 9 positions match TRBD2. The CDR3 sequence is 18 residues long. The germline gives CDR1 LNHDA, CDR2 SQIVND (reference sequence). The trim removed 1 base at V and 5 bases at J, leaving 14 bases unmatched. This CDR3 is CASSIVARSASGAETQYF. The CDR3 DNA follows: TGTGCCAGTAGTATAGTAGCTCGGTCGGCTAGCGGGGCGGAGACCCAGTACTTC. Full variable domain (rest looked up from reference TRBV19 and TRBJ2-5): DGGITQSPKYLFRKEGQNVTLSCEQNLNHDAMYWYRQDPGQGLRLIYYSQIVNDFQKGDIAEGYSVSREKKESFPLTVTSAQKNPTAFYLCASSIVARSASGAETQYFGPGTRLLVL.

As to this clone: At one end the junction does not follow the germline gene, possibly because of a read error. The chain links TRBV11-1 to TRBJ2-2; 14 nucleotides agree with TRBD2. Germline CDR1 reads SGHAT; CDR2 reads FQDESV (reference sequence). CDR3 length: 17 amino acids. Here the CDR3 reads CASSLGLAGANTGELFF. The CDR3, as DNA: TGTGCCAGCAGCCTGGGACTAGCGGGGGCGAATACCGGGGAGCTGTTTTTT.

The V and J genes are TRBV25-1 and TRBJ2-1; D not resolved. Per the germline V gene, CDR1 is MGHDK and CDR2 is SYGVNS. Trimming cost V 7 bases and J 1 base, with 5 bases left between them. This CDR3 spans 12 amino acids. CDR3 loop: CASTGSYNEQFF. CDR3 in DNA: TGTGCCAGCACCGGGTCCTACAATGAGCAGTTCTTC.

This chain uses TRBV5-1 with TRBJ2-7, with 8 bases that match TRBD2. The CDR3 length is 15 residues. Germline trimming cut 2 bases from V and 6 bases from J; bases unmatched to any gene: 10. The germline gives CDR1 SGHRS, CDR2 YFSETQ. The CDR3 is CASSLGVAGLSEQYF. The CDR3 DNA is TGCGCCAGCAGCTTAGGGGTAGCGGGGCTCTCCGAGCAGTACTTC.

The V gene is TRBV5-1, the J gene TRBJ2-7; D may be TRBD2 (6 bases). Trimming took 1 base from V and 6 from J, leaving 11 bases between them. The CDR3 is 13 amino acids. The V gene's germline CDR1 is SGHRS and CDR2 YFSETQ. CDR3 residues: CASSLTSPLEQYF. The CDR3 bases are TGCGCCAGCAGCTTGACTAGCCCCCTCGAGCAGTACTTC. Drawing the rest from reference TRBV5-1 and TRBJ2-7, the complete variable domain is KAGVTQTPRYLIKTRGQQVTLSCSPISGHRSVSWYQQTPGQGLQFLFEYFSETQRNKGNFPGRFSGRQFSNSRSEMNVSTLELGDSALYLCASSLTSPLEQYFGPGTRLTVT.

The V and J genes are TRBV7-2 and TRBJ1-5; 10 nucleotides match TRBD1. V lost 2 bases and J lost 1; bases outside the gene matches: 5. CDR1 is SGHTA, CDR2 FQGNSA, per germline. This CDR3 is 17 amino acids long. In DNA, the CDR3 is TGTGCCAGCAGCTTAATGGGACAGGGGACGAGCAATCAGCCCCAGCATTTT. Translating it yields CASSLMGQGTSNQPQHF.

The chain couples TRBV19 to TRBJ1-3, with D unresolved. The ends were cut back, 8 bases at V and 4 bases at J, with 15 bases in the middle. The CDR3 contains 14 residues. CDR1 and CDR2 (germline): LNHDA, SQIVND (reference sequence). CDR3 sequence (DNA): TGTGCCAGTGGCCCGGGTTTCCGGGGAAACACCATATATTTT. Encoded protein: CASGPGFRGNTIYF.

Written as DNA, the CDR3 is TGTGCCAGCAGCCCTCAGGGAAAAAGAGGCTACACCTTC. Translation: CASSPQGKRGYTF. The gene calls are TRBV7-9 and TRBJ1-2; weak D call: TRBD1 (5 bases). Trimming removed 5 bases from V and 8 bases from J, with 15 bases in between. This CDR3 spans 13 amino acids. CDR1 is SEHNR, CDR2 FQNEAQ, per germline (reference sequence). Full variable domain (outside the CDR3, taken from reference TRBV7-9 and TRBJ1-2): DTGVSQNPRHKITKRGQNVTFRCDPISEHNRLYWYRQTLGQGPEFLTYFQNEAQLEKSRLLSDRFSAERPKGSFSTLEIQRTEQGDSAMYLCASSPQGKRGYTFGSGTRLTVV.

The V call is TRBV27, the J call TRBJ2-1; 8 bases are shared with TRBD2. J gave up 3 bases and V 10 bases, and 11 bases lay outside the gene matches. The CDR3 is 15 residues long. The germline CDR1 and CDR2 sequences are MNHEY and SMNVEV (reference sequence). CDR3 DNA: TGTGCCACCAAGAGGACGGGACTAGTCTACAATGAGCAGTTCTTC. This gives the protein CATKRTGLVYNEQFF.

V usage is TRBV7-2 and J usage is TRBJ2-5; 9 positions agree with TRBD1. This CDR3 is 15 amino acids long. Trimming took 2 bases from V and 5 from J; bases not matched to a gene: 6. Germline V gives CDR1 SGHTA, CDR2 FQGNSA. CDR3 coding DNA: TGTGCCAGCAGCTTACGGGTCACAGGGGGCGAGACCCAGTACTTC. Translating it yields CASSLRVTGGETQYF. Looking up the rest from reference TRBV7-2 and TRBJ2-5 gives the full variable domain: GAGVSQSPSNKVTEKGKDVELRCDPISGHTALYWYRQSLGQGLEFLIYFQGNSAPDKSGLPSDRFSAERTGGSVSTLTIQRTQQEDSAVYLCASSLRVTGGETQYFGPGTRLLVL.

This sequence joins TRBV11-2 and TRBJ1-5; 7 bases are a match to TRBD1. This CDR3 is built from 14 residues. The germline V gene encodes CDR1 SGHAT and CDR2 FQNNGV. V shed 5 bases, J shed 8 bases, and the junction held 9 bases outside the gene matches. The CDR3 protein is CASSRGQPGEPQHF. CDR3 sequence (DNA): TGTGCCAGCAGCCGGGGACAGCCTGGAGAGCCCCAGCATTTT.

The J gene is TRBJ2-1, the V gene TRBV7-3; TRBD2 agrees at 8 bases. The CDR3 is 16 amino acids. V dropped 5 bases and J dropped 4; count of bases not matched to a gene: 10. CDR1 is SGHTA, CDR2 FQGTGA, per germline. The CDR3 is CASSPRTSRSYNEQFF. For the CDR3, the DNA is TGTGCCAGCAGCCCCCGGACTAGCCGGTCGTACAATGAGCAGTTCTTC.

V is TRBV19 and J is TRBJ2-3; D perhaps matches TRBD2 (6 bases). The V gene's germline CDR1 is LNHDA and CDR2 SQIVND (reference sequence). The CDR3 sequence is 13 residues long. Trimming took 3 bases from V and 2 from J, leaving 6 bases between them. CDR3 nucleotides: TGTGCCAGTAGTATGGGACTCACAGATACGCAGTATTTT. Amino acid sequence: CASSMGLTDTQYF.

The genes are TRBV18 and TRBJ1-1; 8 bases align to TRBD1. The V gene's germline CDR1 is KGHSH and CDR2 LQKENI. V lost 3 bases to trimming and J lost 3 bases; unmatched junction nucleotides: 15. This CDR3 spans 18 amino acids. CDR3 nucleotides: TGTGCCAGCTCACCCCTTGGCAGGGGGCGGCATCTAGACACTGAAGCTTTCTTT. This sequence encodes CASSPLGRGRHLDTEAFF.

The CDR3 bases are TGTGCCAGCAGCCTTCGCGACAGGGGGACAAATCAAGAGACCCAGTACTTC. Translating gives CASSLRDRGTNQETQYF. This chain uses TRBV4-2 with TRBJ2-5, with TRBD1 identical over 9 bases. This CDR3 is 17 amino acids long. The trim removed 4 bases at V and 2 bases at J, leaving 11 bases unmatched. From germline, CDR1 is LGHNA and CDR2 YNFKEQ.

This clone was found a few times. This chain uses TRBV15 with TRBJ2-2; 8 bases line up with TRBD1. V shed 1 base and J 5 bases; nucleotides not matched to a gene: 6. This CDR3 is 16 amino acids long. Germline assignment: CDR1 LNHNV and CDR2 YYDKDF (reference sequence). As DNA, the CDR3 is TGTGCCACCAGCAGAGCGCGGACAGGGAATACCGGGGAGCTGTTTTTT. Its translation: CATSRARTGNTGELFF. Full variable domain (rest looked up from reference TRBV15 and TRBJ2-2): DAMVIQNPRYQVTQFGKPVTLSCSQTLNHNVMYWYQQKSSQAPKLLFHYYDKDFNNEADTPDNFQSRRPNTSFCFLDIRSPGLGDTAMYLCATSRARTGNTGELFFGEGSRLTVL.